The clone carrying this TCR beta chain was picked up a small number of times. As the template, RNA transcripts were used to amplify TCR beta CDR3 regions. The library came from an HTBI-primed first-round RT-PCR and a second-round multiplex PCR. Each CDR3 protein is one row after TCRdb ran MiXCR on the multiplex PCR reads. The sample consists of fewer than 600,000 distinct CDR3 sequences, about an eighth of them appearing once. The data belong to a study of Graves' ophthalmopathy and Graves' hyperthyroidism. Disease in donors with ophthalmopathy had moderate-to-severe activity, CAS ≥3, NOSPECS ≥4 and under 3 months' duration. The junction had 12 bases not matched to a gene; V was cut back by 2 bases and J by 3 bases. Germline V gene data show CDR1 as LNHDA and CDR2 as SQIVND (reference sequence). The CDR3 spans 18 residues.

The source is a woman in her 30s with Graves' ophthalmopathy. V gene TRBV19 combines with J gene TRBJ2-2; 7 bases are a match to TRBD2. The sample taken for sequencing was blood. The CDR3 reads CASSIRSESLADTGELFF. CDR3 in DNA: TGTGCCAGTAGTATACGATCAGAGTCGCTAGCGGACACCGGGGAGCTGTTTTTT.